The T cell receptor (beta chain) described here comes from a study of blood T cell repertoires in COVID-19. The data were produced by immunoSEQ multiplex PCR, yet TCRdb's version contains in-frame clones alone and is incomplete. The sample has around 130,000 clones, around 88% seen once. Germline V lookup: CDR1 SGHVS, CDR2 FQNEAQ. This CDR3 comprises 15 residues. Unmatched junction bases numbered 1, after V lost 0 bases and J lost 4 bases. This TCR was recovered from a woman in her fifties or sixties who had recovered from COVID-19. The chain recombines TRBV7-8 with TRBJ1-4; 8 bases agree with TRBD1. Source material: PBMCs or T cells enriched from blood (not recorded which). The CDR3 region is CASSLAGQVNEKLFF. For the CDR3, the DNA is TGTGCCAGCAGCTTAGCGGGACAGGTTAATGAAAAACTGTTTTTT.